These T cell receptor beta chains were read from a single sample in a study of molecular identifiers for immune sequencing clone quantification. In TCRdb, the PCR reads were re-called with MiXCR into one record per CDR3 protein. The data hold some 100,000 distinct CDR3 sequences, with 15% to 20% observed a single time. Sequenced material: naive CD8+ T cells from blood, with Jurkat cell RNA spiked in. The receptors shown here come from a human donor in good health. Some libraries in this study had Jurkat cell RNA spiked in. The CDR3 runs from the conserved cysteine through the conserved F or W. The D gene is left open where the match is weak. The size of a clone is reported for some rows only, either as once, few or many, or as a class for expanded clones.

cdr3_nt	cdr3_aa	v_call	j_call	d_call	clone_size
TGTGCCAGCAGCGCCCAGACAGGGAGTTTGCCCTACGAGCAGTACTTC	CASSAQTGSLPYEQYF	TRBV7-9	TRBJ2-7	TRBD1	many
TGTGCCAGCAGTGACCTGACAGGCTACACAGATACGCAGTATTTT	CASSDLTGYTDTQYF	TRBV6-1	TRBJ2-3	NA	many
TGTGCCAGCAGTTACTCGACAGGGGGGGTCTCCGGGGAGCTGTTTTTT	CASSYSTGGVSGELFF	TRBV6-5	TRBJ2-2	TRBD1	NA
TGTGCCACCTCAAAGTCCCCTTATAGCAATCAGCCCCAGCATTTT	CATSKSPYSNQPQHF	TRBV6-2/TRBV6-3	TRBJ1-5	NA	many
TGTGCCAGTAGTATGAACGAGCAGTACTTC	CASSMNEQYF	TRBV19	TRBJ2-7	NA	many
TGCAGCGTTGATTCGGGTTTCGAGCAGTACTTC	CSVDSGFEQYF	TRBV29-1	TRBJ2-7	NA	many
TGTGCCAGTAGTACCAGGACAGGGGTATATAGCAATCAGCCCCAGCATTTT	CASSTRTGVYSNQPQHF	TRBV19	TRBJ1-5	TRBD1	many
TGTGCCAGCAGTCCGGGGGTAGAGCACTACACCTTC	CASSPGVEHYTF	TRBV6-5	TRBJ1-2	NA	many
TGCGCCAGCAGCCAAGATTGGGACTTAAACACAGATACGCAGTATTTT	CASSQDWDLNTDTQYF	TRBV4-3	TRBJ2-3	NA	many
TGTGCCAGCAGTTACTCGTCGGTTGGGGGAAGCTCCTACAATGAGCAGTTCTTC	CASSYSSVGGSSYNEQFF	TRBV6-5	TRBJ2-1	NA	NA
TGTGCCAGCAGCGTAGGTTCGGAGAACTATGGCTACACCTTC	CASSVGSENYGYTF	TRBV9	TRBJ1-2	NA	many
TGTGCCAGCAGTACCGGGAACACTGAAGCTTTCTTT	CASSTGNTEAFF	TRBV27	TRBJ1-1	NA	many
TGTGCCAGCAGCGGGGACAACTACGAGCAGTACTTC	CASSGDNYEQYF	TRBV9	TRBJ2-7	NA	many
TGTGCCAGCAGTTACTCGGACAGTGCCAATCAGCCCCAGCATTTT	CASSYSDSANQPQHF	TRBV6-6	TRBJ1-5	NA	many
TGCGCCAGCAGTCAATCGCGGCAGGCTAATCAGCCCCAGCATTTT	CASSQSRQANQPQHF	TRBV23-1	TRBJ1-5	NA	many
TGTGCCAGCAGTGTGTTCCTAGCTGAGACCCAGTACTTC	CASSVFLAETQYF	TRBV25-1	TRBJ2-5	NA	many